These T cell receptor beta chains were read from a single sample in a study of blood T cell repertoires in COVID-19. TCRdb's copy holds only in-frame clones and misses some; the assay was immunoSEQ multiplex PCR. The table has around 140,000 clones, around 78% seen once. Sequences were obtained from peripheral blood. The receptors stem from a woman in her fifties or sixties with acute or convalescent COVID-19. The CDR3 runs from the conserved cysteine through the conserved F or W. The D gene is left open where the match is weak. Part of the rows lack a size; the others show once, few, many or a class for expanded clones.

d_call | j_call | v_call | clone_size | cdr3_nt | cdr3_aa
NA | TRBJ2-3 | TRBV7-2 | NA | TGTGCCAGCAGCCCCCGCGGCAGCACAGATACGCAGTATTTT | CASSPRGSTDTQYF
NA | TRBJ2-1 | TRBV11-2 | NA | TGTGCCAGCAGCGGGAGTGTGGTATACAATGAGCAGTTCTTC | CASSGSVVYNEQFF
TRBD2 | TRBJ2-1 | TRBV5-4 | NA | TGTGCCAGCAGCTTGTATAGCGGGAGGGCCTACAATGAGCAGTTCTTC | CASSLYSGRAYNEQFF
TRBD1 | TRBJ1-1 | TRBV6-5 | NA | TGTGCCAGCAGACAGGGGGGAACGATGAACACTGAAGCTTTCTTT | CASRQGGTMNTEAFF
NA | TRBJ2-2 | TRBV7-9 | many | TGTGCCAGCAGCTCTCGACAGTCCACCGGGGAGCTGTTTTTT | CASSSRQSTGELFF
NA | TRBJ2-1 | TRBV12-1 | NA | TGTGCCAGCAGCTTTAGCGGGAGTAATAACAATGAGCAGTTCTTC | CASSFSGSNNNEQFF
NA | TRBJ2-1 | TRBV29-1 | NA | TGCAGCGCCTCAAGAGCGTCTAATGAGCAGTTCTTC | CSASRASNEQFF
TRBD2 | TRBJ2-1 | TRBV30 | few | TGTGCCTGGAGTTTGCAGGGCCCTACTAGCGGGAGAGGGGAGGAGCAGTTCTTC | CAWSLQGPTSGRGEEQFF
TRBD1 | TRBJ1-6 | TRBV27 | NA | TGTGCCAGCAGTTCCGACAGGGATGGTAATTCACCCCTCCACTTT | CASSSDRDGNSPLHF
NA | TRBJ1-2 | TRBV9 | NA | TGTGCCAGCAGCATAACAGAAGACCCCCTCTATGGCTACACCTTC | CASSITEDPLYGYTF
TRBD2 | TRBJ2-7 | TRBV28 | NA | TGTGCCAGCAATATTGGACTAGCGAGGAACGAGCAGTACTTC | CASNIGLARNEQYF
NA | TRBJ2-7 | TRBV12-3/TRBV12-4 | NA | TGTGCCAGCAGACACAGTACTTCCTACGAGCAGTACTTC | CASRHSTSYEQYF
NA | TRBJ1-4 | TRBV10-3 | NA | TGTGCCATCAGTGAGTCAGCCCGAGAGGGCGAAAAACTGTTTTTT | CAISESAREGEKLFF
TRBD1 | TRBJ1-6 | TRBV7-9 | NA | TGTGCCAGCAGCTCGACAGGGGGGAGGTCACCCCTCCACTTT | CASSSTGGRSPLHF
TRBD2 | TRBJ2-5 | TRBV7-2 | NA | TGTGCCAGCAGCCCCCCAGGCGGGAGAGGAGAGACCCAGTACTTC | CASSPPGGRGETQYF
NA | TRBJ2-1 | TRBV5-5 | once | TGTGCCAGCAGCTTGACAGGGCTAGGCGGCAATGAGCAGTTCTTC | CASSLTGLGGNEQFF
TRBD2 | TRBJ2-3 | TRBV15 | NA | TGTGCCACCAGCAGACTAGCGGGAGGGCCCACAGATACGCAGTATTTT | CATSRLAGGPTDTQYF
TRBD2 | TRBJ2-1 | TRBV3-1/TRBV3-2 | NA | TGTGCCAGCAGCCAAGACCCTAGCGGGAGTGGCAATGAGCAGTTCTTC | CASSQDPSGSGNEQFF
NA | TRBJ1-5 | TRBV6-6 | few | TGTGCCAGCAGTTACCCGCAGGGAACATCGAGGACCCAGCATTTT | CASSYPQGTSRTQHF
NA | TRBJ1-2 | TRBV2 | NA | TGTGCCAGCAGTGACAATCCACGGGGATACGTCTATGGCTACACCTTC | CASSDNPRGYVYGYTF
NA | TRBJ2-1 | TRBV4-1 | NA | TGCGCCAGCAGCCAAGATTTGGTAGCGGCGTGGGGGCAGTTCTTC | CASSQDLVAAWGQFF
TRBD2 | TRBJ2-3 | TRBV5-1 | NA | TGCGCCAGCCGGGGACACGGGGGACTAGGGGTTCGGGATACGCAGTATTTT | CASRGHGGLGVRDTQYF